Below are 20 T cell receptor beta chains sequenced from a single sample in a study of Ad26.COV2.S vaccination and SARS-CoV-2 variants. Treatment indicated: over 15 received Ad26.COV2.S at low or high dose, single or two shots; 5 received placebo; per-sample allocation not given. The samples were gathered on day 63 after the first injection of vaccine or placebo. Profiled with immunoSEQ multiplex PCR; TCRdb holds only in-frame clones, not every one. Of hundreds of thousands of clones in the sample, about 88% were seen once. The sequencing here drew on peripheral blood, taken in a trial of Ad26.COV2.S vaccine versus placebo. The receptors stem from a person between 18 and 65 years old who received the Ad26.COV2.S COVID-19 vaccine or a placebo.

The chain uses TRBV4-3 and TRBJ1-4, with D possibly matching TRBD1 (6 bases). V lost 2 bases, J lost 6 bases, and 19 bases lay in between. The CDR3 length is 17 residues. Germline V CDR1 and CDR2: LGHNA, YSLEER. CDR3 sequence: CASSQNIFGTMDEKLFF. The CDR3 nucleotides are TGCGCCAGCAGCCAAAACATCTTCGGGACAATGGATGAAAAACTGTTTTTT.

This clone was counted only a few times. The chain has TRBV7-3 and TRBJ1-1; 9 bases line up with TRBD1. Germline V CDR1 and CDR2: SGHTA, FQGTGA. Trimming cost V 1 base and J 5 bases; bases outside gene matches: 2. The CDR3 spans 14 residues. The CDR3 protein is CASSLRGTGTEAFF. For the CDR3, the DNA is TGTGCCAGCAGCTTAAGGGGGACAGGGACTGAAGCTTTCTTT.

This chain connects TRBV18 to TRBJ2-1; 13 bases agree with TRBD2. The V and J ends lost 0 bases and 2 bases, in that order; junction bases with no gene match: 4. The CDR3 totals 18 residues. Looked up from germline, CDR1 is KGHSH and CDR2 is LQKENI. This chain's CDR3 is CASSPPRLAGGTYNEQFF. The CDR3 DNA sequence: TGTGCCAGCTCACCACCGCGACTAGCGGGGGGCACCTACAATGAGCAGTTCTTC.

The table lists this clone with a count of one. This sequence joins TRBV28 and TRBJ1-2, with TRBD1 matching 9 bases. Germline CDR1 MDHEN, CDR2 SYDVKM. Trimming took 4 bases from V and 3 from J; bases not matched to a gene: 6. This CDR3 has 15 amino acids. CDR3 sequence: CASSSSGTGYYGYTF. The CDR3 region has the DNA TGTGCCAGCAGTTCCTCCGGGACAGGGTACTATGGCTACACCTTC.

This clone was picked up a small number of times. This chain links TRBV6-5 with TRBJ2-7; D possibly uses TRBD1 or TRBD2 (7 bases each). Germline CDR1 MNHEY, CDR2 SVGAGI. V was trimmed by 10 bases and J by 3 bases, leaving 16 bases between them. CDR3 length: 13 amino acids. The CDR3, as DNA: TGTGCCACCAGGGGGGGGCTGAGCTACGAGCAGTACTTC. Translating it yields CATRGGLSYEQYF.

The chain joins TRBV27 to TRBJ1-1; tentative D call: TRBD1 (5 bases). With 0 bases removed from V and 4 bases from J, the gap between germline ends came to 9 bases. The CDR3 has 14 amino acids. CDR1 and CDR2 from the germline V gene are MNHEY and SMNVEV (reference sequence). The CDR3 coding sequence is TGTGCCAGCAGTTTATCCCGGGGGAGCACTGAAGCTTTCTTT. This codes for CASSLSRGSTEAFF.

The V gene is TRBV28, the J gene TRBJ1-2, with TRBD1 matching over 10 bases. The J segment lost 6 bases and the V segment lost 6 bases, leaving 7 bases of the junction unmatched. The CDR3 is 14 residues long. Germline V CDR1 and CDR2: MDHEN, SYDVKM. The CDR3 coding sequence is TGTGCCAGCAGCGCCGTCGGGACAGGGGATGGCTACACCTTC. This encodes CASSAVGTGDGYTF.

This chain links TRBV6-2 or TRBV6-3 with TRBJ2-1; 8 bases are shared with TRBD2. The trim removed 6 bases at V and 4 bases at J, leaving 11 bases unmatched. Germline V gene lookup returns CDR1 MNHEY and CDR2 SVGEGT. The CDR3 has 16 residues. CDR3 loop: CASSSPSSGLYNEQFF. The CDR3 DNA follows: TGTGCCAGCAGCTCTCCGTCTAGCGGGCTGTACAATGAGCAGTTCTTC.

This clone was found a few times. The chain joins TRBV18 to TRBJ2-7; no reliable D call. This CDR3 contains 16 residues. Deletions cut 2 bases from V and 0 bases from J, with 14 bases between. Germline assignment: CDR1 KGHSH and CDR2 LQKENI. DNA for the CDR3: TGTGCCAGCTCACCAACACAAGGAGTTAGCTCCTACGAGCAGTACTTC. This encodes CASSPTQGVSSYEQYF.

The chain links TRBV6-5 to TRBJ2-1; maybe TRBD1 (6 bases). The CDR3 is 15 amino acids. V shed 5 bases and J shed 7 bases, with 18 bases lying between them. Germline CDR1 and CDR2: MNHEY and SVGAGI. The chain's CDR3 is CASSRDTGYRNEQFF. The CDR3 nucleotides are TGTGCCAGCAGTCGAGACACAGGGTATCGGAATGAGCAGTTCTTC.

This clone was observed a handful of times. V usage is TRBV19 and J usage is TRBJ2-7; 11 nucleotides agree with TRBD1. V gave up 5 bases and J gave up 3 bases; unmatched junction bases: 6. Per the germline V gene, CDR1 is LNHDA and CDR2 is SQIVND (reference sequence). The CDR3 sequence is 15 residues long. This CDR3 is CASSASGTGGYEQYF. In DNA, the CDR3 is TGTGCCAGTAGTGCCTCCGGGACAGGGGGCTACGAGCAGTACTTC.

The gene calls are TRBV5-1 and TRBJ2-5; the D is unclear. The CDR3 totals 13 residues. CDR1 is SGHRS and CDR2 is YFSETQ in the germline V gene. V was clipped by 0 bases and J by 3 bases, with 6 bases between them. CDR3 protein: CASSLVAEETQYF. CDR3 in DNA: TGCGCCAGCAGCTTGGTGGCAGAAGAGACCCAGTACTTC. Full variable domain (missing parts from reference TRBV5-1 and TRBJ2-5): KAGVTQTPRYLIKTRGQQVTLSCSPISGHRSVSWYQQTPGQGLQFLFEYFSETQRNKGNFPGRFSGRQFSNSRSEMNVSTLELGDSALYLCASSLVAEETQYFGPGTRLLVL.

J is TRBJ2-2 and V is TRBV10-3; D is tentatively TRBD1 or TRBD2 (6 bases each). The CDR3 is made up of 14 amino acids. Germline V gives CDR1 ENHRY, CDR2 SYGVKD. V shed 7 bases and J shed 13 bases, with 22 bases lying between them. The chain's CDR3 is CAIKPEGGAVWLFF. For the CDR3, the DNA is TGTGCCATCAAACCCGAGGGGGGCGCGGTGTGGCTGTTTTTT.

There are a few counts of this clone. The chain is built from TRBV7-8 and TRBJ2-7; D is unclear. CDR3 length: 12 amino acids. The V and J ends lost 5 bases and 5 bases respectively, with 10 bases between them. Germline CDR1 reads SGHVS; CDR2 reads FQNEAQ. This CDR3 reads CASSPSTHEQYF. The CDR3 region has the DNA TGTGCCAGCAGCCCGTCCACCCACGAGCAGTACTTC.

The V gene is TRBV6-5, the J gene TRBJ2-1, with TRBD2 matching over 10 bases. Unmatched junction bases numbered 0, after V lost 6 bases and J lost 4 bases. Germline CDR1 reads MNHEY; CDR2 reads SVGAGI. There are 13 residues in the CDR3. This CDR3 is CASRLAGYNEQFF. In nucleotides, the CDR3 is TGTGCCAGCAGACTAGCGGGATACAATGAGCAGTTCTTC.

The chain couples TRBV12-3 or TRBV12-4 to TRBJ2-4; either TRBD1 or TRBD2 may supply D (6 bases each). The CDR3 totals 12 residues. V shed 8 bases and J shed 8 bases, with 13 bases lying between them. The CDR3 DNA sequence: TGTGCCAGCCGCTCGGGGGCGCACATTCAGTACTTC. Protein product: CASRSGAHIQYF.

The chain combines TRBV7-3 with TRBJ2-1; D is undetermined. Between the trimmed V and J ends, which lost 0 bases and 8 bases, there was a span of 5 bases. The germline CDR1 and CDR2 sequences are SGHTA and FQGTGA. The length of the CDR3 is 12 residues. The CDR3 bases are TGTGCCAGCAGCTTAACGAAAGATGAGCAGTTCTTC. It codes for CASSLTKDEQFF.

This chain uses TRBV28 with TRBJ2-1; D uncertain. Trimming took 3 bases from V and 2 from J, leaving 11 bases between them. Per germline, CDR1 MDHEN and CDR2 SYDVKM. The CDR3 totals 15 residues. The CDR3 sequence is CASSFSSPAYNEQFF. The CDR3 DNA sequence: TGTGCCAGCAGTTTTTCCTCCCCAGCCTACAATGAGCAGTTCTTC.

This clone was seen a few times. This sequence joins TRBV7-9 and TRBJ1-1, with D maybe TRBD1 (5 bases). V was trimmed by 3 bases and J by 0 bases, leaving 11 bases between them. The CDR3 contains 15 residues. Germline V gene lookup returns CDR1 SEHNR and CDR2 FQNEAQ (reference sequence). CDR3 residues: CASSLLRGVNTEAFF. The CDR3 DNA follows: TGTGCCAGCAGCTTGTTGCGGGGGGTGAACACTGAAGCTTTCTTT.

This rearrangement joins TRBV7-3 to TRBJ2-7; weak D call: TRBD2 (6 bases). The V end lost 2 bases, the J end lost 2 bases, and 13 bases lay between the germline ends. Germline assignment: CDR1 SGHTA and CDR2 FQGTGA. The CDR3 length is 15 residues. The CDR3, as DNA: TGTGCCAGCAGCTTATTTAAAGGGGAGGCCTACGAGCAGTACTTC. Its translation: CASSLFKGEAYEQYF.